The present entry profiles one T cell receptor (beta chain) with its context. These data originate in a study of regulatory T cells in long-lasting Graves disease. The CDR3 extends over 18 amino acids. The germline V gene encodes CDR1 SGHDT and CDR2 YYEEEE. Time point denoted: persistent/refractory GD, antithyroid drugs over 5 years with positive TRAb. The TCR library was made from RNA extracted from PBMCs. EDTA tubes collected 9 to 9.5 milliliters of peripheral blood. According to the study, TCR beta libraries were built with iRepertoire HTBI primers and CDR3-region Arm-PCR. As originally analysed: Looking across samples, the authors found 55 to 70 TRBV and some 13 TRBJ segments. TCRdb independently ran MiXCR on the multiplex PCR reads; one entry per CDR3 protein. TCRdb's processing, not the study's, gives the V and J calls here. The sample lists around 400,000 distinct CDR3 sequences, over 20% occurring once.

The gene calls are TRBV5-6 and TRBJ2-4, with D perhaps TRBD1 (7 bases). The J call may be wrong; the DNA end is better matched by TRBJ2-6. The clonotype was recovered from a female donor with Graves disease. The material sequenced was peripheral blood mononuclear cells (PBMCs), taken when the disease was refractory, from a patient treated with antithyroid drugs. CDR3 region: CASSLPGGGVAGANVLTF. CDR3 nucleotide sequence: TGTGCCAGCAGCTTGCCTGGAGGGGGCGTCGCTGGGGCCAACGTCCTGACTTTC.